This T cell receptor (beta chain) was sequenced in a study of identical twins. Study-level points and caveats: When twins shared out-of-frame alpha sequences, those sequences had excess low generation probability. Modelling underestimated the level of out-of-frame TCR alpha sharing observed in monozygotic twins.

As concerns this clonotype: Its cognate antigen is unknown.

V lost 6 bases and J lost 9, with 21 bases in between. The CDR3 is 14 residues long. One entry per CDR3 protein results from TCRdb running MiXCR on the 5' RACE reads. The repertoire holds just over 450,000 distinct CDR3 sequences, with approximately 15% as singletons. The sample was also linked to a second study, of yellow fever vaccine responses in identical twins.

The TCR comes from a woman aged 18 to 35 in good health. The source material was CD4+ T cells sorted from blood. The chain links TRBV12-3 or TRBV12-4 to TRBJ2-7; D unresolved. This CDR3 reads CASSPAGGRKGQYF. The CDR3 DNA reads as TGTGCCAGCAGCCCGGCCGGTGGTAGGAAGGGGCAGTACTTC.